The clone carrying this T cell receptor (beta chain) has just one count. The antigen is unknown. This sample was taken from a study of high-grade serous ovarian cancer treatment subgroups. Across the study: Samples averaged approximately 15,000 reads and several thousand unique TCR beta rearrangements.

Some clones are missing from TCRdb's copy, which holds only in-frame ones; the method was immunoSEQ multiplex PCR. The data hold 130 to 150 clones, with over 80% observed a single time. Tumor samples were taken before definitive surgery or chemotherapy. Broader study findings: TCR relatedness rose with neoantigen level and trended with mutation load. Repertoire similarity ranged roughly 0.095 to 0.8 between tumors of one patient. Bulk tumor TCR sequencing gave no spatial information.

CDR1 and CDR2 (germline): MNHNS, SASEGT. The germline V and J ends were trimmed by 1 base and 0 bases, with 12 bases remaining between them. The CDR3 runs to 16 residues. The sequence came from a human donor with high-grade serous ovarian cancer. V is TRBV6-1 and J is TRBJ1-2; D is possibly TRBD1 (5 bases). The sample comprised tumor tissue. CDR3 sequence reads: CASSEGGSFSNYGYTF. The CDR3 nucleotides are TGTGCCAGCAGTGAAGGGGGCAGTTTCTCTAACTATGGCTACACCTTC.